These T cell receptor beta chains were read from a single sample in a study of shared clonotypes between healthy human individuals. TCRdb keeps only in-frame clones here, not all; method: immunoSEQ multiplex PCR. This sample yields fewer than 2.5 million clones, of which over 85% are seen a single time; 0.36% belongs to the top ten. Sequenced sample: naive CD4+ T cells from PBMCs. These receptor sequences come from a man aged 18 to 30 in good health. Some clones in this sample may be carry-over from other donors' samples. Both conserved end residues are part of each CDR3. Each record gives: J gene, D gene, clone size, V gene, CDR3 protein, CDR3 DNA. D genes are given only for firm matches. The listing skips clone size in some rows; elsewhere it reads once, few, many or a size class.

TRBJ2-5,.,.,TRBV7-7,CASSAGSQETQYF,TGTGCCAGCAGCGCCGGGAGTCAAGAGACCCAGTACTTC
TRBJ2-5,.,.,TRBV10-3,CAIGVRGETQYF,TGTGCCATCGGGGTGCGAGGGGAGACCCAGTACTTC
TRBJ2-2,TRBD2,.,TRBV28,CASSFSLAEANTGELFF,TGTGCCAGCAGTTTCTCCCTAGCGGAGGCGAACACCGGGGAGCTGTTTTTT
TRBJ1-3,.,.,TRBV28,CASSALRSGNTIYF,TGTGCCAGCAGTGCGTTGAGATCTGGAAACACCATATATTTT
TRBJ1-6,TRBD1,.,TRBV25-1,CASSAQRTGHNSPLHF,TGTGCCAGCAGTGCCCAGAGGACAGGGCATAATTCACCCCTCCACTTT
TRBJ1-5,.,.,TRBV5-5,CASSLEWPGWDQPQHF,TGTGCCAGCAGCTTGGAGTGGCCAGGGTGGGATCAGCCCCAGCATTTT
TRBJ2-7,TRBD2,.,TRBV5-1,CASSLEASGVHEQYF,TGCGCCAGCAGCTTGGAGGCTAGCGGTGTGCACGAGCAGTACTTC
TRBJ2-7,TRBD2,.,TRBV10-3,CAIRGLAGVDEQYF,TGTGCCATCAGGGGACTAGCGGGAGTAGACGAGCAGTACTTC
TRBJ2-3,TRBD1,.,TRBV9,CASSRQDRDTQYF,TGTGCCAGCAGCAGACAGGACAGGGATACGCAGTATTTT
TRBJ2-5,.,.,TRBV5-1,CASSLVVTQETQYF,TGCGCCAGCAGCTTGGTTGTCACTCAAGAGACCCAGTACTTC
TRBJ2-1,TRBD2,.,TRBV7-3,CASSLSLAGLNEQFF,TGTGCCAGCAGCTTAAGTCTAGCGGGGCTCAATGAGCAGTTCTTC
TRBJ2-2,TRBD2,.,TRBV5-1,CASSPGLAGGATGELFF,TGCGCCAGCAGCCCGGGACTAGCGGGAGGGGCCACCGGGGAGCTGTTTTTT
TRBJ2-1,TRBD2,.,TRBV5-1,CASTSGSPYNEQFF,TGCGCCTCGACTAGCGGGAGCCCCTACAATGAGCAGTTCTTC
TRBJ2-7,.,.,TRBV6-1,CASSEEAGTLTYEQYF,TGTGCCAGCAGTGAAGAGGCGGGGACATTAACCTACGAGCAGTACTTC
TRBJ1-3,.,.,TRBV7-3,CATSTGPGNTIYF,TGTGCCACTTCAACAGGCCCCGGAAACACCATATATTTT
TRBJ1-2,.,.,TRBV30,CAWRETQSGGYTF,TGTGCCTGGAGAGAGACCCAGAGCGGCGGCTACACCTTC
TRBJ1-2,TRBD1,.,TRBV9,CASSLRQGEHYGYTF,TGTGCCAGCAGCCTGCGACAGGGGGAACACTATGGCTACACCTTC
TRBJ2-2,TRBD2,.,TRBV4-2,CASSQGASGRNTGELFF,TGTGCCAGCAGCCAGGGAGCTAGCGGGCGGAACACCGGGGAGCTGTTTTTT
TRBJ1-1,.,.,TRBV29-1,CSVEDVGERENRRPEAFF,TGCAGCGTTGAAGATGTCGGAGAAAGGGAAAACCGCCGGCCTGAAGCTTTCTTT
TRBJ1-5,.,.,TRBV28,CASSLWAGYQPQHF,TGTGCCAGCAGTTTATGGGCAGGGTATCAGCCCCAGCATTTT
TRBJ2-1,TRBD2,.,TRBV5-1,CASSNPSGRIYNEQFF,TGCGCCAGCAGCAACCCTAGCGGGAGAATCTACAATGAGCAGTTCTTC
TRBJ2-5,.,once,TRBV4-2,CASSQVVVYRERETQYF,TGTGCCAGCAGCCAAGTTGTTGTGTACAGGGAAAGAGAGACCCAGTACTTC
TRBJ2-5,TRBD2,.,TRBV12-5,CASAPPPRLAGGVGETQYF,TGTGCTAGTGCTCCCCCGCCCCGACTAGCGGGAGGGGTCGGAGAGACCCAGTACTTC
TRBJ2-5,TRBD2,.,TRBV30,CAWKLASQETQYF,TGTGCCTGGAAACTAGCGTCGCAAGAGACCCAGTACTTC
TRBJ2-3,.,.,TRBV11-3,CASSLRKGKDTQYF,TGTGCCAGCAGCTTACGCAAGGGAAAAGATACGCAGTATTTT
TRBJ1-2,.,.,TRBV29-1,CSAHGTARGSYGYTF,TGCAGCGCTCACGGGACGGCAAGGGGTAGCTATGGCTACACCTTC
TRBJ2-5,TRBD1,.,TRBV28,CASSSPNRGWGETQYF,TGTGCCAGCAGTTCCCCCAACAGGGGGTGGGGAGAGACCCAGTACTTC
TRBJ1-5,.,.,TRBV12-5,CASGNSTSQHF,TGTGCTAGTGGAAATTCCACGTCCCAGCATTTT
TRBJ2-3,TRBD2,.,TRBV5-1,CASSQIAGTSTDTQYF,TGCGCCAGCAGCCAAATAGCGGGAACTAGCACAGATACGCAGTATTTT
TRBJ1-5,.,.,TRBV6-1,CASSGGGGDQPQHF,TGTGCCAGCAGTGGCGGGGGGGGCGATCAGCCCCAGCATTTT
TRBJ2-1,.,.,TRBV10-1,CASSEARRLEQFF,TGCGCCAGCAGTGAGGCCAGGCGGTTGGAGCAGTTCTTC
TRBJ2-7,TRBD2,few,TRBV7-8,CASSLAGGYEQYF,TGTGCCAGCAGTCTAGCGGGAGGCTACGAGCAGTACTTC
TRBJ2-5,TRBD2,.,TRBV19,CASSPQARSGRVETQYF,TGTGCCAGTAGCCCGCAAGCCCGGAGCGGGAGGGTTGAGACCCAGTACTTC
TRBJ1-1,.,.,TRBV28,CASSLEAEAFF,TGTGCCAGCAGTTTAGAGGCTGAAGCTTTCTTT
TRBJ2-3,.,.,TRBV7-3,CASSRREGGADTQYF,TGTGCCAGCAGCCGGCGGGAAGGGGGCGCAGATACGCAGTATTTT
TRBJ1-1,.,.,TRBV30,CAWSVRGLLSKNTEAFF,TGTGCCTGGAGCGTCCGGGGGTTGTTATCGAAGAACACTGAAGCTTTCTTT
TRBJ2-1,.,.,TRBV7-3,CASSLVSVNNEQFF,TGTGCCAGCAGCTTAGTCTCCGTAAACAATGAGCAGTTCTTC
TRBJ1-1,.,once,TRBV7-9,CASSLAGPTEAFF,TGTGCCAGCAGCTTAGCGGGGCCCACTGAAGCTTTCTTT
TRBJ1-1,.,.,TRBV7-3,CASSLTQGTEAFF,TGTGCCAGCAGCTTAACGCAGGGTACTGAAGCTTTCTTT
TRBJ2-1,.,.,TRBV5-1,CASSLVRGVNNEQFF,TGCGCCAGCAGCTTGGTTAGAGGGGTCAACAATGAGCAGTTCTTC
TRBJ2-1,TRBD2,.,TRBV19,CASSLTSGISREQFF,TGTGCCAGTAGTCTGACTAGCGGGATCTCTCGTGAGCAGTTCTTC
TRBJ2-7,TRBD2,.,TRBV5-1,CASSPGLAGSPYEQYF,TGCGCCAGCAGCCCGGGACTAGCGGGTTCACCCTACGAGCAGTACTTC
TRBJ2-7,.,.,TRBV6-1,CASSDWGDEEQYF,TGTGCCAGCAGTGATTGGGGCGATGAGGAGCAGTACTTC
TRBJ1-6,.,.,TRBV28,CATDEDSGRNNSPLHF,TGTGCCACGGACGAAGATTCGGGCAGGAATAATTCACCCCTCCACTTT
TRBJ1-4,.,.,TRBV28,CASTGYNEKLFF,TGTGCCAGCACAGGCTATAATGAAAAACTGTTTTTT
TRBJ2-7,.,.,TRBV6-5,CASSYSNQGTYEQYF,TGTGCCAGCAGTTACTCGAACCAGGGGACCTACGAGCAGTACTTC
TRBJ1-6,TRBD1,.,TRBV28,CASSSGTGISPLHF,TGTGCCAGCAGCTCCGGGACAGGGATTTCACCCCTCCACTTT
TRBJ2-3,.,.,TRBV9,CASSVDGADTQYF,TGTGCCAGCAGCGTAGACGGGGCAGATACGCAGTATTTT
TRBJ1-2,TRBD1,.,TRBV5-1,CASSLSTGNYGYTF,TGCGCCAGCAGCCTATCGACAGGGAACTATGGCTACACCTTC
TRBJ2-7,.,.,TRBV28,CASSPGTSVRYEQYF,TGTGCCAGCAGCCCCGGGACATCGGTGAGGTACGAGCAGTACTTC
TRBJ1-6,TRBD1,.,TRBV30,CAWSAGGANSPLHF,TGTGCCTGGAGTGCAGGGGGCGCGAATTCACCCCTCCACTTT
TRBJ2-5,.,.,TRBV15,CATSRGASAGGTQYF,TGTGCCACCAGCAGAGGGGCTAGTGCTGGGGGGACCCAGTACTTC
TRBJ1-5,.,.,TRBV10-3,CAISNTGLSNQPQHF,TGTGCCATCAGTAATACCGGACTGAGCAATCAGCCCCAGCATTTT
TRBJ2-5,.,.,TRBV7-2,CASSPRRMREETQYF,TGTGCCAGCAGCCCGAGACGGATGAGGGAAGAGACCCAGTACTTC
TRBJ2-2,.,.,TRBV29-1,CSASKNTGELFF,TGCAGCGCGTCAAAGAACACCGGGGAGCTGTTTTTT